The 8 T cell receptor beta chains in this list originate from one sample, sequenced in a study of CD8 T cells in Susac syndrome. An input of roughly 0.45 to 1 ug of RNA was subjected to reverse transcription using random hexamers. TCRdb independently ran MiXCR on the immunoSEQ multiplex PCR reads; one entry per CDR3 protein. This sample has some 190,000 distinct CDR3 sequences; 90% to 96% occur once, and the top ten carry approximately 0.09%. The sequenced material came from CD4+ T cells from PBMCs. Receptors were obtained from a human donor with multiple sclerosis.

The chain employs TRBV27 and TRBJ2-7; possibly TRBD2 for D (7 bases). Germline assignment: CDR1 MNHEY and CDR2 SMNVEV (reference sequence). The CDR3 is 17 amino acids. The V end lost 4 bases, the J end lost 7 bases, and 26 bases lay between the germline ends. The CDR3 protein is CASSSILLGGDPWEQYF. Written as DNA, the CDR3 is TGTGCCAGCAGTTCCATCCTATTAGGGGGGGACCCCTGGGAGCAGTACTTC.

The chain combines TRBV7-8 with TRBJ2-4; D is unresolved. V lost 5 bases and J 0 bases, leaving 17 bases between the germline ends. Germline lookup yields CDR1 SGHVS and CDR2 FQNEAQ. The CDR3 runs to 17 residues. In DNA form, the CDR3 reads TGTGCCAGCAGCCCCCCTGACATTACCCTAGCCAAAAACATTCAGTACTTC. It specifies CASSPPDITLAKNIQYF.

This chain links TRBV5-1 with TRBJ2-6; D is undetermined. Germline CDR1 is SGHRS and CDR2 is YFSETQ. The CDR3 totals 16 residues. V lost 2 bases and J 0 bases, leaving 9 bases between the germline ends. The CDR3 DNA reads as TGCGCCAGCAGCTTCCAGGAAAGCTCTGGGGCCAACGTCCTGACTTTC. It codes for CASSFQESSGANVLTF.

This chain connects TRBV20-1 to TRBJ1-1; D is ambiguous. The CDR3 is 15 amino acids. Germline loops: CDR1 DFQATT, CDR2 SNEGSKA (reference sequence). The V end was cut by 2 bases, the J end by 0 bases, with 13 bases between. CDR3 bases: TGCAGTGCTAGACAGGCAGCCCGGCTGAACACTGAAGCTTTCTTT. It is translated as CSARQAARLNTEAFF.

This sequence joins TRBV30 and TRBJ2-7; a weak D match, TRBD2 (5 bases). V shed 1 base and J shed 2 bases, with 6 bases lying between them. CDR1 and CDR2 (germline): GTSNPN, SVGIG (reference sequence). The CDR3 extends over 12 amino acids. The CDR3 DNA reads as TGTGCCTGGAGTGGAGGGACCTACGAGCAGTACTTC. The encoded protein is CAWSGGTYEQYF.

V is TRBV29-1 and J is TRBJ1-5; D unresolved. V dropped 1 base and J dropped 2 bases, with 9 bases sitting between them. Looked up from germline, CDR1 is SQVTM and CDR2 is ANQGSEA. The CDR3 covers 14 residues. As DNA, the CDR3 is TGCAGCGTTGAAGTAGGGAACGGCAATCAGCCCCAGCATTTT. It translates to CSVEVGNGNQPQHF.

The genes are TRBV6-6 and TRBJ2-1; 7 nucleotides align to TRBD1. The CDR3 runs to 14 residues. V lost 5 bases, J lost 3 bases, and 4 bases stayed unmatched. The V gene's germline CDR1 is MNHNY and CDR2 SVGAGI (reference sequence). CDR3 loop: CASSRGRGYNEQFF. The CDR3 coding sequence is TGTGCCAGCAGTAGGGGGCGCGGCTACAATGAGCAGTTCTTC.

This chain links TRBV29-1 with TRBJ2-1; TRBD1 aligns across 10 bases. The ends lost 6 bases at V and 8 bases at J; junction bases unmatched: 25. The CDR3 has 19 residues. The germline V gene encodes CDR1 SQVTM and CDR2 ANQGSEA. The CDR3 DNA is TGCAGCGTCGACGGCTGGGGACAGGGGTCCCTGCAGGGGTTGGATGAGCAGTTCTTC. Its protein is CSVDGWGQGSLQGLDEQFF.